The rows below give T cell receptor beta chains drawn from one sample of a study of blood T cell repertoires in COVID-19. Profiled with immunoSEQ multiplex PCR; TCRdb holds only in-frame clones, not every one. The data show roughly 69,000 clones, with roughly 80% seen just once and 11% to 15% held by the top ten. The specimen sequenced was peripheral blood. These receptors were collected from a man between 60 and 75 years old with COVID-19, enrolled during active disease. CDR3s include the opening cysteine and the closing phenylalanine or tryptophan. Fields, in order: D gene, J gene, V gene, clone size, CDR3 protein, CDR3 DNA. The D gene is left open where the match is weak. Clone size is stated in some rows and not others, as once, few, many or a class when expanded.

D gene: -; J gene: TRBJ2-1; V gene: TRBV7-2; clone size: -; CDR3 protein: CASSLAGSSLNEQFF; CDR3 DNA: TGTGCCAGCAGCTTAGCGGGCTCGTCCCTCAATGAGCAGTTCTTC
D gene: TRBD1; J gene: TRBJ1-6; V gene: TRBV4-1; clone size: -; CDR3 protein: CASSQVRQGPNSPLHF; CDR3 DNA: TGCGCCAGCAGCCAAGTCCGACAGGGGCCGAATTCACCCCTCCACTTT
D gene: -; J gene: TRBJ2-7; V gene: TRBV4-1; clone size: many; CDR3 protein: CASSLRGGSYEQYF; CDR3 DNA: TGCGCCAGCAGTCTGAGGGGGGGTTCCTACGAGCAGTACTTC
D gene: -; J gene: TRBJ2-3; V gene: TRBV5-1; clone size: -; CDR3 protein: CASRDEADTQYF; CDR3 DNA: TGCGCCAGCAGAGACGAGGCAGATACGCAGTATTTT
D gene: TRBD1; J gene: TRBJ1-1; V gene: TRBV30; clone size: -; CDR3 protein: CAWSFWDRNTEAFF; CDR3 DNA: TGTGCCTGGAGTTTTTGGGACAGGAACACTGAAGCTTTCTTT
D gene: -; J gene: TRBJ1-4; V gene: TRBV5-1; clone size: -; CDR3 protein: CASSLERGGEKLFF; CDR3 DNA: TGCGCCAGCAGCTTGGAAAGGGGGGGCGAAAAACTGTTTTTT
D gene: TRBD1; J gene: TRBJ1-2; V gene: TRBV28; clone size: -; CDR3 protein: CASSGTGAGYTF; CDR3 DNA: TGTGCCAGCAGTGGGACAGGGGCTGGCTACACCTTC
D gene: -; J gene: TRBJ1-5; V gene: TRBV4-2; clone size: -; CDR3 protein: CASSQDGRQQRNQPQHF; CDR3 DNA: TGTGCCAGCAGCCAAGACGGCAGGCAGCAAAGGAATCAGCCCCAGCATTTT
D gene: -; J gene: TRBJ1-3; V gene: TRBV18; clone size: once; CDR3 protein: CASSPQTRGNTIYF; CDR3 DNA: TGTGCCAGCTCACCACAAACGAGGGGAAACACCATATATTTT
D gene: -; J gene: TRBJ2-1; V gene: TRBV5-1; clone size: -; CDR3 protein: CASSLGGYDEQFF; CDR3 DNA: TGCGCCAGCAGCTTGGGAGGGTACGATGAGCAGTTCTTC
D gene: -; J gene: TRBJ2-1; V gene: TRBV4-1; clone size: -; CDR3 protein: CASSQVGGAYNEQFF; CDR3 DNA: TGCGCCAGCAGCCAAGTGGGGGGTGCCTACAATGAGCAGTTCTTC
D gene: TRBD1; J gene: TRBJ1-4; V gene: TRBV5-1; clone size: once; CDR3 protein: CASSSGQPGEKLFF; CDR3 DNA: TGCGCCAGCAGCTCGGGACAGCCTGGTGAAAAACTGTTTTTT
D gene: TRBD1; J gene: TRBJ1-6; V gene: TRBV5-1; clone size: -; CDR3 protein: CASSTEGQVYNSPLHF; CDR3 DNA: TGCGCCAGCAGCACTGAAGGACAGGTCTATAATTCACCCCTCCACTTT
D gene: TRBD2; J gene: TRBJ2-2; V gene: TRBV7-9; clone size: -; CDR3 protein: CASSVGTSRTGELFF; CDR3 DNA: TGTGCCAGCAGCGTCGGGACTAGCCGGACCGGGGAGCTGTTTTTT
D gene: TRBD1; J gene: TRBJ2-6; V gene: TRBV5-1; clone size: few; CDR3 protein: CASSLGQASGANVLTF; CDR3 DNA: TGCGCCAGCAGCCTCGGACAGGCATCTGGGGCCAACGTCCTGACTTTC
D gene: -; J gene: TRBJ2-7; V gene: TRBV10-2; clone size: many; CDR3 protein: CASSRFLISEQYF; CDR3 DNA: TGCGCCAGCAGTCGCTTTCTAATTAGCGAGCAGTACTTC
D gene: -; J gene: TRBJ2-3; V gene: TRBV10-1; clone size: -; CDR3 protein: CASSYLLTDTQYF; CDR3 DNA: TGCGCCAGCAGTTATCTATTGACAGATACGCAGTATTTT
D gene: TRBD1; J gene: TRBJ2-5; V gene: TRBV29-1; clone size: -; CDR3 protein: CSVNRGRETQYF; CDR3 DNA: TGCAGCGTGAACAGGGGGCGGGAGACCCAGTACTTC
D gene: TRBD2; J gene: TRBJ2-3; V gene: TRBV29-1; clone size: -; CDR3 protein: CSGKREPTDTQYF; CDR3 DNA: TGCAGCGGTAAGCGGGAGCCTACAGATACGCAGTATTTT
D gene: TRBD1; J gene: TRBJ2-2; V gene: TRBV7-2; clone size: -; CDR3 protein: CASRATGRTGELFF; CDR3 DNA: TGTGCCAGCAGGGCGACAGGGAGAACCGGGGAGCTGTTTTTT
D gene: -; J gene: TRBJ1-2; V gene: TRBV5-1; clone size: -; CDR3 protein: CASSSTGPNYGYTF; CDR3 DNA: TGCGCCAGCAGCTCCACGGGTCCGAACTATGGCTACACCTTC
D gene: -; J gene: TRBJ2-3; V gene: TRBV5-4; clone size: -; CDR3 protein: CASSSQGGTDTQYF; CDR3 DNA: TGTGCCAGCAGTTCACAGGGAGGCACAGATACGCAGTATTTT
D gene: -; J gene: TRBJ2-5; V gene: TRBV29-1; clone size: -; CDR3 protein: CSAKPGQQETQYF; CDR3 DNA: TGCAGCGCGAAACCGGGACAACAAGAGACCCAGTACTTC
D gene: -; J gene: TRBJ2-7; V gene: TRBV3-1/TRBV3-2; clone size: once; CDR3 protein: CASSQTPGSEQYF; CDR3 DNA: TGTGCCAGCAGCCAAACACCCGGGAGCGAGCAGTACTTC
D gene: -; J gene: TRBJ2-7; V gene: TRBV11-2; clone size: -; CDR3 protein: CASSLPMAREQYF; CDR3 DNA: TGTGCCAGCAGCCTTCCCATGGCCAGGGAGCAGTACTTC
D gene: -; J gene: TRBJ2-2; V gene: TRBV5-1; clone size: -; CDR3 protein: CASSLGLPTGELFF; CDR3 DNA: TGCGCCAGCAGCCTGGGACTGCCCACCGGGGAGCTGTTTTTT
D gene: TRBD2; J gene: TRBJ2-3; V gene: TRBV28; clone size: -; CDR3 protein: CASSTGRTSGSGDTQYF; CDR3 DNA: TGTGCCAGCAGCACAGGGAGGACTAGCGGGAGTGGAGATACGCAGTATTTT
D gene: TRBD2; J gene: TRBJ2-3; V gene: TRBV19; clone size: -; CDR3 protein: CASRPPGLATDTQYF; CDR3 DNA: TGTGCCAGTAGGCCACCGGGACTAGCAACAGATACGCAGTATTTT
D gene: -; J gene: TRBJ2-3; V gene: TRBV30; clone size: -; CDR3 protein: CAWNQGLETDTQYF; CDR3 DNA: TGTGCCTGGAACCAGGGACTGGAAACAGATACGCAGTATTTT
D gene: -; J gene: TRBJ1-2; V gene: TRBV3-1/TRBV3-2; clone size: -; CDR3 protein: CASSQESGQNYGYTF; CDR3 DNA: TGTGCCAGCAGCCAAGAATCGGGACAAAACTATGGCTACACCTTC
D gene: -; J gene: TRBJ2-1; V gene: TRBV12-3/TRBV12-4; clone size: -; CDR3 protein: CASSIVWRSEQFF; CDR3 DNA: TGTGCCAGCAGTATTGTGTGGAGGAGTGAGCAGTTCTTC
D gene: -; J gene: TRBJ2-7; V gene: TRBV30; clone size: few; CDR3 protein: CAWSWQGEQYF; CDR3 DNA: TGTGCCTGGAGTTGGCAGGGCGAGCAGTACTTC
D gene: -; J gene: TRBJ2-1; V gene: TRBV18; clone size: -; CDR3 protein: CASSPGGNNEQFF; CDR3 DNA: TGTGCCAGCTCACCGGGCGGGAACAATGAGCAGTTCTTC
D gene: -; J gene: TRBJ1-5; V gene: TRBV7-2; clone size: -; CDR3 protein: CASSNSGGSQGNQPQHF; CDR3 DNA: TGTGCCAGCAGCAACAGCGGGGGGTCCCAAGGCAATCAGCCCCAGCATTTT
D gene: -; J gene: TRBJ2-5; V gene: TRBV10-2; clone size: -; CDR3 protein: CASSAVGEETQYF; CDR3 DNA: TGCGCCAGCAGTGCGGTCGGGGAAGAGACCCAGTACTTC
D gene: -; J gene: TRBJ2-3; V gene: TRBV7-3; clone size: -; CDR3 protein: CASSYGLSSTDTQYF; CDR3 DNA: TGTGCCAGCAGCTACGGACTGTCTAGCACAGATACGCAGTATTTT
D gene: TRBD2; J gene: TRBJ2-6; V gene: TRBV27; clone size: few; CDR3 protein: CASSLFLAGTNVLTF; CDR3 DNA: TGTGCCAGCAGTTTATTCCTAGCGGGAACAAACGTCCTGACTTTC
D gene: -; J gene: TRBJ1-5; V gene: TRBV13; clone size: -; CDR3 protein: CASSLGGKPQHF; CDR3 DNA: TGTGCCAGCAGCTTAGGCGGGAAACCCCAGCATTTT
D gene: TRBD1; J gene: TRBJ2-7; V gene: TRBV5-1; clone size: -; CDR3 protein: CASSFVRGTGDDEQYF; CDR3 DNA: TGCGCCAGCAGCTTCGTTCGCGGGACAGGGGACGACGAGCAGTACTTC
D gene: -; J gene: TRBJ2-6; V gene: TRBV27; clone size: medium-sized; CDR3 protein: CASSLGGGVGANVLTF; CDR3 DNA: TGTGCCAGCAGTCTAGGGGGAGGGGTAGGGGCCAACGTCCTGACTTTC
D gene: TRBD2; J gene: TRBJ2-1; V gene: TRBV2; clone size: -; CDR3 protein: CASRKTSGTHNEQFF; CDR3 DNA: TGTGCCAGCAGGAAGACTAGCGGCACTCACAATGAGCAGTTCTTC